The rows below give T cell receptor beta chains drawn from one sample of a study of beta chain features in type 1 diabetes. The table came from immunoSEQ multiplex PCR; TCRdb's copy has only in-frame clones and leaves some out. Of 600,000 to 700,000 clones listed, around an eighth were seen once; the top ten hold around 0.12%. The sequencing input was naive CD4+ T cells from blood. All receptors derive from a man aged 25-40 years with type 1 diabetes. CDR3s include the opening cysteine and the closing phenylalanine or tryptophan. A D gene is named only where the DNA matches it firmly. Clone size, where shown, is once, few, many, or a class for clones that have expanded.

v_call	clone_size	d_call	j_call	cdr3_nt	cdr3_aa
TRBV7-2	few	NA	TRBJ2-6	TGTGCCAGCAGCCCAGGGTTCGGGGCCAACGTCCTGACTTTC	CASSPGFGANVLTF
TRBV15	few	NA	TRBJ1-2	TGTGCCACCAGCCCCCGGGAGCGCATCTATGGCTACACCTTC	CATSPRERIYGYTF
TRBV5-4	NA	NA	TRBJ2-1	TGTGCCAGCAGCCCTACTAGGGGGGGATACAATGAGCAGTTCTTC	CASSPTRGGYNEQFF
TRBV9	few	TRBD2	TRBJ2-1	TGTGCCAGCAGCACCTGGACTAGCGGCAACTACAATGAGCAGTTCTTC	CASSTWTSGNYNEQFF
TRBV30	NA	NA	TRBJ1-3	TGTGCCTGGAGTGTAGGGGGTACAGGCACCATATATTTT	CAWSVGGTGTIYF
TRBV19	NA	NA	TRBJ2-6	TGTGCCAGTAGCTCGACAGGGCGGGGGGGGGCCAACGTCCTGACTTTC	CASSSTGRGGANVLTF
TRBV2	NA	NA	TRBJ1-4	TGTGCCAGCGACAGGCAGGGGGAAAAACTGTTTTTT	CASDRQGEKLFF
TRBV7-6	NA	TRBD1	TRBJ2-3	TGTGCCAGCAGCTCGACAGGGGTTAGCACAGATACGCAGTATTTT	CASSSTGVSTDTQYF
TRBV29-1	NA	TRBD1	TRBJ2-5	TGCAGCGTGATATTCGGGACAGGTCAAGAGACCCAGTACTTC	CSVIFGTGQETQYF
TRBV7-2	NA	NA	TRBJ1-2	TGTGCCAGCAGCTTAGCGATAGAGGGTAAAGGCTACACCTTC	CASSLAIEGKGYTF
TRBV7-9	few	NA	TRBJ2-6	TGTGCCAGCAGCTCGTCGGATCGAACCGGGGCCAACGTCCTGACTTTC	CASSSSDRTGANVLTF
TRBV5-1	NA	NA	TRBJ2-3	TGCGCCAGCAGCTTAGGTACGAGCACAGATACGCAGTATTTT	CASSLGTSTDTQYF
TRBV4-2	NA	TRBD1	TRBJ1-1	TGTGCCAGCAGCAAACAGGGGAAGGGAAGCTTT	CASSKQGKGSF
TRBV9	few	NA	TRBJ2-1	TGTGCCAGCAGCGTTCCCGGGACTTATGGAGAGCAGTTCTTC	CASSVPGTYGEQFF
TRBV7-2	NA	NA	TRBJ2-2	TGTGCCAGCAGCTTAGATGAGAACACCGGGGAGCTGTTTTTT	CASSLDENTGELFF
TRBV7-2	NA	NA	TRBJ1-2	TGTGCCAGCAGCTTCCAGGGAAGGACGGATGGCTACACCTTC	CASSFQGRTDGYTF
TRBV7-3	NA	NA	TRBJ2-1	TGTGCCAGCAGCTTAATGCAGGAGGCTTACAATGAGCAGTTCTTC	CASSLMQEAYNEQFF
TRBV7-2	few	TRBD1	TRBJ2-7	TGTGCCAGCAGCTTAGTGGGTGTTCCGGGACAGGGGACATCCTACGAGCAGTACTTC	CASSLVGVPGQGTSYEQYF
TRBV7-2	NA	TRBD1	TRBJ1-6	TGTGCCAGCAGCCCTTGGACAGGGGGTAATTCACCCCTCCACTTT	CASSPWTGGNSPLHF
TRBV4-1	few	NA	TRBJ1-4	TGCGCCAGCAGCCAAGGGAGGGACGGACCTTATGAAAAACTGTTTTTT	CASSQGRDGPYEKLFF
TRBV2	NA	NA	TRBJ1-2	TGTGCCAGCCATGGAGCAGGGACCCTTTTAGGTGGCTACACCTTC	CASHGAGTLLGGYTF
TRBV18	few	TRBD1	TRBJ2-5	TGTGCCAGCTCACCAGGACAGGGGGAGACCCAGTACTTC	CASSPGQGETQYF
TRBV29-1	few	TRBD1	TRBJ2-5	TGCAGCGTTGAAGCCCTTGACAGGGGAGTACGGGCTAGTCAAGAGACCCAGTACTTC	CSVEALDRGVRASQETQYF
TRBV7-8	NA	NA	TRBJ1-2	TGTGCCAGCAGCGCACCCGGGACACGGATTCATGGCTACACCTTC	CASSAPGTRIHGYTF
TRBV5-1	NA	TRBD1	TRBJ1-6	TGCGCCAGCAGCCGGACAGGGGGGGATTCACCCCTCCACTTT	CASSRTGGDSPLHF
TRBV5-1	few	TRBD1	TRBJ2-5	TGCGCCAGCAGCCTGAGGACAGGGGCGGGGGAGACCCAGTACTTC	CASSLRTGAGETQYF
TRBV7-2	NA	TRBD1	TRBJ1-4	TGTGCCAGCAGCTCAGGGACAGGGATTAGGGAAAAACTGTTTTTT	CASSSGTGIREKLFF
TRBV29-1	few	TRBD1	TRBJ1-2	TGCAGCGTCACGGACAGGGTCGCTGGCTACACCTTC	CSVTDRVAGYTF
TRBV7-9	NA	TRBD1	TRBJ2-1	TGTGCCAGCAGCGTTAAGGGGGCTGTACCCTACAATGAGCAGTTCTTC	CASSVKGAVPYNEQFF
TRBV6-6	NA	TRBD1	TRBJ2-2	TGTGCCACTACCTCTCGACAGGGGGCGCGCACCGGGGAGCTGTTTTTT	CATTSRQGARTGELFF
TRBV28	NA	NA	TRBJ1-6	TGTGCCAGCAGAACCTCGGGTTCACCCCTCCACTTT	CASRTSGSPLHF
TRBV10-3	few	TRBD2	TRBJ2-7	TGTGCCATCAGTGCAGCGGGGGGCCGCACCTACGAGCAGTACTTC	CAISAAGGRTYEQYF
TRBV4-3	few	TRBD1	TRBJ2-7	TGCGCCAGCAGCCAAGTAACAGGGGGCCTCAGCTCCTACGAGCAGTACTTC	CASSQVTGGLSSYEQYF
TRBV28	NA	TRBD1	TRBJ2-7	TGTGCCACCTACTCCCAGGGGGACCCCTACGAGCAGTACTTC	CATYSQGDPYEQYF
TRBV10-3	few	NA	TRBJ2-3	TGTGCCATCCCCAGGGCTAGCGCCGCAGATACGCAGTATTTT	CAIPRASAADTQYF
TRBV7-2	NA	TRBD2	TRBJ2-1	TGTGCCAGCAGCCGGACGGCTAGCGGGGGATACAATGAGCAGTTCTTC	CASSRTASGGYNEQFF
TRBV29-1	NA	NA	TRBJ2-7	TGCAGCGTTGGACAGCATCAGGAGTACGAGCAGTACTTC	CSVGQHQEYEQYF
TRBV5-4	NA	TRBD1	TRBJ2-3	TGTGCCAGCACCCTCGGACAGGGAACAGATACGCAGTATTTT	CASTLGQGTDTQYF
TRBV7-9	NA	NA	TRBJ1-2	TGTGCCAGCAGCCTCAGTACGTCCCGGGGTGGCGGCTACACCTTC	CASSLSTSRGGGYTF
TRBV7-6	few	NA	TRBJ2-3	TGTGCCAGCAGCTCCGACCGCAATACGCAGTATTTT	CASSSDRNTQYF
TRBV5-6	NA	TRBD1	TRBJ1-6	TGTGCCAGCAGCTCACTGACAGGGGAAAGCTCCTATAATTCACCCCTCCACTTT	CASSSLTGESSYNSPLHF
TRBV28	few	NA	TRBJ2-1	TGTGCCAGCGGTATTATAAATGAGCAGTTCTTC	CASGIINEQFF
TRBV4-2	NA	TRBD1	TRBJ2-7	TGTGCCAGCAGCCAAGAGGGGGACAGGGCGTCCTACGAGCAGTACTTC	CASSQEGDRASYEQYF
TRBV5-1	NA	TRBD1	TRBJ2-3	TGCGCCAGCAGCTTGGGGACAGGGGGCACAGATACGCAGTATTTT	CASSLGTGGTDTQYF
TRBV2	NA	NA	TRBJ1-6	TGTGCCAGCAGTGAACGGGGAGGGAACTCACCCCTCCACTTT	CASSERGGNSPLHF
TRBV13	NA	TRBD1	TRBJ1-2	TGTGCCAGCAGCCTTCAGGGGGCGTGGGGCTACACCTTC	CASSLQGAWGYTF
TRBV7-3	NA	NA	TRBJ2-2	TGTGCCAGCAGCTTAAATTCGTTGCCCGGGGAGCTGTTTTTT	CASSLNSLPGELFF
TRBV25-1	few	NA	TRBJ1-1	TGTGCCAGCAGGGGGGAGGGTCTGGGTGCTGAAGCTTTCTTT	CASRGEGLGAEAFF
TRBV7-2	few	TRBD1	TRBJ2-7	TGTGCCAGCAGCTTGGGACAGGGGGACGACGAGCAGTACTTC	CASSLGQGDDEQYF
TRBV11-3	NA	NA	TRBJ1-1	TGTGCCAGCAGCTTAGTGGAGGGACCGCTAGGGAACACTGAAGCTTTCTTT	CASSLVEGPLGNTEAFF
TRBV5-1	NA	TRBD1	TRBJ2-7	TGCGCCAGCACCCTCAGGGGTCAGGGGGCCTCCTACGAGCAGTACTTC	CASTLRGQGASYEQYF
TRBV7-9	NA	NA	TRBJ2-2	TGTGCCAGCAGCATGGGACCCAACACCGGGGAGCTGTTTTTT	CASSMGPNTGELFF
TRBV4-3	NA	NA	TRBJ2-3	TGCGCCAGCAGCCAAGATAGGGAAGTCGGAGCAGATACGCAGTATTTT	CASSQDREVGADTQYF
TRBV7-8	few	NA	TRBJ1-3	TGTGCCAGCAGCCAAAGAGGACAGAGAAACACCATATATTTT	CASSQRGQRNTIYF
TRBV9	NA	NA	TRBJ2-5	TGTGCCAGCAGCGTTAGCTCCCAAGAGACCCAGTACTTC	CASSVSSQETQYF
TRBV19	NA	NA	TRBJ2-7	TGTGCCAGTAGGTCGGCGGGTGAGAGCTCCTACGAGCAGTACTTC	CASRSAGESSYEQYF
TRBV7-3	NA	NA	TRBJ2-6	TGTGCCAGCAGCTTGGGCGCTGGGGCCAACGTCCTGACTTTC	CASSLGAGANVLTF
TRBV2	few	TRBD1	TRBJ1-6	TGTGCCAGCAGTGAGTGGAGCGGGACAGGGAATTCACCCCTCCACTTT	CASSEWSGTGNSPLHF
TRBV30	NA	NA	TRBJ1-6	TGTGCCTGGAGCGAGGCAGGGGTATATAATTCACCCCTCCACTTT	CAWSEAGVYNSPLHF